This note documents a single TCR beta chain sequence. The entry originates in a study of blood T cell repertoires in COVID-19. Across the study: The United States, Italy and Spain were the sources of the acute and convalescent COVID-19 samples. T cells, B-cell-depleted T cells, or PBMCs provided the cDNA or gDNA that served as material.

CDR3 length equals 15 residues. The germline CDR1 and CDR2 sequences are LGHNA and YNFKEQ. V lost 1 base and J lost 2; bases outside the gene matches: 0. Methods used by the authors: Reference gene primer amplification yielded estimated nucleated cell counts. The assay was immunoSEQ multiplex PCR, and TCRdb's table has in-frame clones only and misses some. That table supplies the V and J calls and clone size; D and trimming were determined from the DNA. The sample lists more than 15,000 clones, roughly four fifths occurring once. This rearrangement joins TRBV4-2 to TRBJ2-7; 12 bases match TRBD2. This receptor was obtained from a man aged 80 or over with active COVID-19. The sample taken for sequencing was peripheral blood. The chain's CDR3 is CASSQGTSGTYEQYF. The CDR3 DNA reads as TGTGCCAGCAGCCAAGGGACTAGCGGGACCTACGAGCAGTACTTC.